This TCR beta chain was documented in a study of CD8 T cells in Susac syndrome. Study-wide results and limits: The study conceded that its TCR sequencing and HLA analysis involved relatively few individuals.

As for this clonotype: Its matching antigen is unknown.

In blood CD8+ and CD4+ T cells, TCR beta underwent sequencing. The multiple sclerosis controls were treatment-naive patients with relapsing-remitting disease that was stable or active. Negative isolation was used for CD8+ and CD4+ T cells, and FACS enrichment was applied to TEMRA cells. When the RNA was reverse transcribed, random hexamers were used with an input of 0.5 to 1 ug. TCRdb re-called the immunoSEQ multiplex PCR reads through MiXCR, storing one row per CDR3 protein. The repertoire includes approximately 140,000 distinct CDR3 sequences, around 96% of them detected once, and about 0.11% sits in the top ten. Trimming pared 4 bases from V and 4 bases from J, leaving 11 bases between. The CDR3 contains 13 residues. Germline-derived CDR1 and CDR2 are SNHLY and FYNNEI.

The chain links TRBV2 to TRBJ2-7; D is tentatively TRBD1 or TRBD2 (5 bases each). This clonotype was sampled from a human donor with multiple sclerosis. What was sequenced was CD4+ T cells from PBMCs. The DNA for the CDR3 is TGTGCCAGCAGTGGGGACGGAAGATACGAGCAGTACTTC. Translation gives CASSGDGRYEQYF.